This T cell receptor beta chain was captured by sequencing in a study of technical replicates of blood from several donors. In germline, CDR1 is MGHRA, CDR2 YSYEKL. V gave up 3 bases and J gave up 9 bases; unmatched junction bases: 7. The CDR3 is 13 amino acids. Clones were read by immunoSEQ multiplex PCR, and TCRdb kept only the in-frame ones, dropping some. The repertoire consists of 65,000 to 90,000 clones, with 90% to 95% occurring once and the leading ten covering approximately 0.22%. In its sample, this clone was seen a few times. V usage is TRBV4-1 and J usage is TRBJ1-2, with 7 positions matching TRBD1. The sequencing sample was made of T cells isolated from PBMCs. The TCR originated in a human donor in good health. The CDR3 bases are TGCGCCAGCAGCCAGGACCACAGGGGAAGCTACACCTTC. Translating gives CASSQDHRGSYTF.